Sequencing of this TCR beta chain was carried out in a study of CD8 T cells in ankylosing spondylitis. Whole-study results and caveats: Seemingly distinctive of ankylosing spondylitis blood was a TCR beta motif formed by eight highly homologous variants.

For TCR beta, libraries came from quantitative 5'-RACE with molecular barcodes. In TCRdb, the 5' RACE reads were re-called with MiXCR into one record per CDR3 protein. In the table there are about 360,000 distinct CDR3 sequences, 20% to 25% of which are singletons. Germline CDR1 SNHLY, CDR2 FYNNEI. This CDR3 comprises 11 residues. The V end was cut by 7 bases, the J end by 7 bases, with 8 bases between. A remark on this clonotype: As yet, its antigen is unknown.

The sequence came from a male donor with ankylosing spondylitis or in good health (not recorded which). Sequencing was done on a sample of blood, either unsorted or a sorted T cell fraction (not recorded which). This rearrangement joins TRBV2 to TRBJ2-1; D is unresolved. CDR3 protein: CASNVGNEQFF. CDR3 DNA: TGTGCCAGCAACGTCGGGAATGAGCAGTTCTTC.